This entry concerns a single T cell receptor (beta chain). Antigen: not known. The sample originates from a study of beta chain features in type 1 diabetes. Findings of the study overall: Patients showed naive, central memory and Treg TCRB repertoires that appeared more similar than those of healthy donors. VDJ junctions from type 1 diabetes patients carried fewer insertions and larger deletions. Any role of HLA type in TCRB rearrangement remained unresolved here. Among patients with Type 1 diabetes, TCRB CDR3s were moderately but significantly shorter in every one of the four CD4+ subsets.

Expressed TCRB transcripts were sequenced after all isolated RNA was converted to cDNA. Libraries were prepared by immunoSEQ multiplex PCR; TCRdb keeps only in-frame clonotypes and omits some of them. The data contain 230,000 or so clones, about a sixth of them seen just once; the ten biggest clones take up more than 0.075%. The clonotype comes from a man aged 30 to 39 with type 1 diabetes. Source material: naive CD4+ T cells from blood.

CDR3 sequence reads: CASSEVLYNEQFF. The DNA of the CDR3 is TGTGCCAGCAGTGAAGTACTCTACAATGAGCAGTTCTTC. The chain joins TRBV2 to TRBJ2-1; D is ambiguous. Germline V gene data show CDR1 as SNHLY and CDR2 as FYNNEI. The CDR3 loop spans 13 amino acids. V lost 1 base and J lost 3, with 4 bases in between.